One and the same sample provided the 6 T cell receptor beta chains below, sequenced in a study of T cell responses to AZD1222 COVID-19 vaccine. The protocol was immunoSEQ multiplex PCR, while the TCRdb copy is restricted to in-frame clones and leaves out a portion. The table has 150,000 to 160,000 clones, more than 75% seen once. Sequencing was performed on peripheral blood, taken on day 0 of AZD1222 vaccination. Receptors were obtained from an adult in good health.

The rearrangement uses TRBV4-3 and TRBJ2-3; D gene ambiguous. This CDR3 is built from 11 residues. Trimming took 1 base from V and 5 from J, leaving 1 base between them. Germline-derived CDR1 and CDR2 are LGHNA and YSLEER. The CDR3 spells CASSQGDTQYF. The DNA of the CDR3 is TGCGCCAGCAGCCAAGGAGATACGCAGTATTTT.

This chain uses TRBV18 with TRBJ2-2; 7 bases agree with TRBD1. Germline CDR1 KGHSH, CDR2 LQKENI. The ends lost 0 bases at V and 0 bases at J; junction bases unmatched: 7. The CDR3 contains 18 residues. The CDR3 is CASSPPGQNPPNTGELFF. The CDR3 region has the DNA TGTGCCAGCTCACCACCGGGACAGAACCCTCCGAACACCGGGGAGCTGTTTTTT.

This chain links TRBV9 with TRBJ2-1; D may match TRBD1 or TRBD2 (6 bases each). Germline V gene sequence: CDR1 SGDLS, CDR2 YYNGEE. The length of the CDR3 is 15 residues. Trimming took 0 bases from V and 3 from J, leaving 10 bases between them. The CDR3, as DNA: TGTGCCAGCAGCGTAGTGGGGGGACACTACAATGAGCAGTTCTTC. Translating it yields CASSVVGGHYNEQFF.

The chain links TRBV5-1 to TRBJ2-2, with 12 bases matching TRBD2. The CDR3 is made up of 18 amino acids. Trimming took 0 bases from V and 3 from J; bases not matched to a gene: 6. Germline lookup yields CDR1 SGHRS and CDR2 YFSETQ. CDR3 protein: CASSLASGGAEYTGELFF. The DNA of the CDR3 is TGCGCCAGCAGCTTGGCTAGCGGGGGGGCAGAATACACCGGGGAGCTGTTTTTT.

In nucleotides, the CDR3 is TGTGCCAGCAGTCTAGGGACCAGACCTGTGAACACTGAAGCTTTCTTT. It codes for CASSLGTRPVNTEAFF. The V call is TRBV27, the J call TRBJ1-1; D possibly corresponds to TRBD1 (5 bases). V was trimmed by 5 bases and J by 0 bases, leaving 16 bases between them. The CDR3 spans 16 residues. Germline V gene lookup returns CDR1 MNHEY and CDR2 SMNVEV (reference sequence).

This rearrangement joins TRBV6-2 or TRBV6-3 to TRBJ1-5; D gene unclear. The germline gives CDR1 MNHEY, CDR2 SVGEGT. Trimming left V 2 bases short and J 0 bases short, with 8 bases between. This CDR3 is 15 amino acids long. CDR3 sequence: CASSYGQVSNQPQHF. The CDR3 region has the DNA TGTGCCAGCAGTTACGGGCAGGTTAGCAATCAGCCCCAGCATTTT.